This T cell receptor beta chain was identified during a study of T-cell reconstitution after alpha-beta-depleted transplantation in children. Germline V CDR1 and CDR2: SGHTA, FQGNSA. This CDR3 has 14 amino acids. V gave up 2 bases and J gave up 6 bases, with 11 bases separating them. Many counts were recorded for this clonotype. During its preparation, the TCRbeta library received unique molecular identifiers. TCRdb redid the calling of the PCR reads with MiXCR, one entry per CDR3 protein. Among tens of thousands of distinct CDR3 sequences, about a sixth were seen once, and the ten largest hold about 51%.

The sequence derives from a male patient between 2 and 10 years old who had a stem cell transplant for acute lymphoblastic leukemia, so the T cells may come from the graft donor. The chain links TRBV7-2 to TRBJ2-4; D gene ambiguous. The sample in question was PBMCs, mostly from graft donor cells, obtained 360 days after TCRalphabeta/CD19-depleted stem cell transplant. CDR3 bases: TGTGCCAGCAGCTTATGGATTAGCAGAAACATTCAGTACTTC. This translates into CASSLWISRNIQYF.